This T cell receptor (beta chain) was sequenced during a study of blood T cell repertoires in COVID-19. Study overall: Samples taken during acute and convalescent COVID-19 were collected in the United States, Italy and Spain. The analysed material was cDNA or gDNA that came from T cells, B-cell-depleted T cells, or PBMCs.

Under the authors' procedure: For nucleated cells, counts were estimated from reference gene primer amplification. Using immunoSEQ multiplex PCR, the repertoire was profiled, and TCRdb retains in-frame clones only, with some absent. V and J calls and clone size are given by that table; D and trimming were obtained from the DNA. This table holds about 160,000 clones, more than 75% found once. Germline lookup yields CDR1 SGHAT and CDR2 FQNNGV. The CDR3 has 14 residues. V lost 8 bases, J lost 4 bases, and 12 bases lay in between. This TCR derives from a young man with acute or convalescent COVID-19. Source material: peripheral blood. The V and J genes are TRBV11-2 and TRBJ1-6; D gene ambiguous. Written as DNA, the CDR3 is TGTGCCAGCGCAAACATACAGTATAATTCACCCCTCCACTTT. This codes for CASANIQYNSPLHF.